This TCR beta chain was found in a study of T cell responses to AZD1222 COVID-19 vaccine. V dropped 1 base and J dropped 4 bases, with 13 bases sitting between them. Germline-derived CDR1 and CDR2 are SQVTM and ANQGSEA. The CDR3 totals 14 residues. Repertoires were generated with immunoSEQ multiplex PCR, while TCRdb's copy carries only in-frame clones and drops some. The sample contains more than 100,000 clones, more than 85% of which appear only once. This TCR derives from an adult who received the AZD1222 COVID-19 vaccine. This chain links TRBV29-1 with TRBJ1-2; D unresolved. The sample was peripheral blood, taken 28 days after the second AZD1222 dose. DNA of the CDR3: TGCAGCGTTGAAGTCCGAGACGGATCCTATGGCTACACCTTC. It yields the protein CSVEVRDGSYGYTF.